Each of the 14 T cell receptor beta chains below was sequenced from the same sample in a study of shared clonotypes between healthy human individuals. Sequenced by immunoSEQ multiplex PCR; TCRdb stores in-frame clones only, minus some. Here the sample spans approximately 1.5 million clones, approximately 98.5% being singletons. Material: naive CD4+ T cells sorted from blood. Regarding subset: CD45RA+ positively selected. The receptors were gathered from a man aged 25-40 years in good health.

This chain links TRBV9 with TRBJ2-1; TRBD2 aligns across 11 bases. CDR1 is SGDLS and CDR2 is YYNGEE in the germline V gene. With 1 base clipped from V and 9 bases from J, the junction kept 6 bases outside the gene matches. This CDR3 has 15 amino acids. This CDR3 is CASSVSPLAGGEQFF. The CDR3 DNA is TGTGCCAGCAGCGTATCCCCCCTAGCGGGAGGTGAGCAGTTCTTC.

The chain employs TRBV11-2 and TRBJ2-1, with 7 nucleotides matching TRBD2. CDR3 size: 13 residues. Unmatched junction bases numbered 0, after V lost 0 bases and J lost 7 bases. The V gene's germline CDR1 is SGHAT and CDR2 FQNNGV. The CDR3: CASSLERGNEQFF. The CDR3 region has the DNA TGTGCCAGCAGCTTAGAGCGGGGGAATGAGCAGTTCTTC.

The V and J genes are TRBV19 and TRBJ2-1; TRBD2 might be the D (5 bases). The CDR3 has 16 amino acids. With 6 bases removed from V and 4 bases from J, the gap between germline ends came to 19 bases. CDR1 and CDR2 (germline): LNHDA, SQIVND (reference sequence). The CDR3 reads CASSVFGSRGYNEQFF. For the CDR3, the DNA is TGTGCCAGTAGCGTCTTTGGGAGCCGGGGTTACAATGAGCAGTTCTTC.

J is TRBJ2-7 and V is TRBV7-2, with 11 bases that match TRBD1. The CDR3 runs 15 residues. CDR1 and CDR2 (germline): SGHTA, FQGNSA. Trimming took 5 bases from V and 3 from J; bases not matched to a gene: 6. The DNA of the CDR3 is TGTGCCAGCAGCCGACCGGGACAGGGGGGCTACGAGCAGTACTTC. This codes for CASSRPGQGGYEQYF.

V is TRBV28 and J is TRBJ2-1; 15 bases agree with TRBD2. The CDR3 extends over 17 amino acids. CDR1 and CDR2 from the germline V gene are MDHEN and SYDVKM. J was trimmed by 8 bases and V by 5 bases; bases with no gene match: 10. The CDR3 region has the DNA TGTGCCAGCAGTCCTACCCTTCGGACTAGCGGGAGGGATGAGCAGTTCTTC. Amino acids: CASSPTLRTSGRDEQFF. Drawing the rest from reference TRBV28 and TRBJ2-1, the complete variable domain is DVKVTQSSRYLVKRTGEKVFLECVQDMDHENMFWYRQDPGLGLRLIYFSYDVKMKEKGDIPEGYSVSREKKERFSLILESASTNQTSMYLCASSPTLRTSGRDEQFFGPGTRLTVL.

Notes on this clone: Within the sample, other DNA sequences also encode this same CDR3. V is TRBV13 and J is TRBJ2-7; D possibly uses TRBD1 or TRBD2 (5 bases each). CDR3 length: 13 amino acids. Germline-derived CDR1 and CDR2 are PRHDT and FYEKMQ (reference sequence). V lost 2 bases and J lost 3, with 8 bases in between. The CDR3 loop is CASSLRGVYEQYF. Here the CDR3 DNA reads TGTGCCAGCAGCTTACGAGGGGTCTACGAGCAGTACTTC.

The chain carries TRBV6-6 and TRBJ2-5; 8 nucleotides align to TRBD1. Germline values: CDR1 MNHNY, CDR2 SVGAGI (reference sequence). CDR3 length: 15 residues. J lost 6 bases, V lost 5 bases, and 11 bases had no gene match. The CDR3 here is CASSQFPRQGQTQYF. DNA for the CDR3: TGTGCCAGCAGTCAGTTCCCAAGACAGGGGCAGACCCAGTACTTC.

V is TRBV11-3 and J is TRBJ2-3; 8 nucleotides agree with TRBD1. Germline V CDR1 and CDR2: SGHNT, YENEEA. The trim removed 5 bases at V and 8 bases at J, leaving 9 bases unmatched. The CDR3 consists of 14 residues. The chain's CDR3 is CASSDRQGFGTQYF. The CDR3 bases are TGTGCCAGCAGCGACCGACAGGGGTTCGGTACGCAGTATTTT.

This rearrangement joins TRBV7-2 to TRBJ2-1; 10 bases are a match to TRBD2. Germline V lookup: CDR1 SGHTA, CDR2 FQGNSA. This CDR3 region has 15 residues. The V gene end was trimmed by 3 bases and the J gene end by 6 bases; junction bases not matched to a gene: 5. CDR3 amino acids: CASSFLAGVGNEQFF. The DNA for the CDR3 is TGTGCCAGCAGCTTTCTAGCGGGAGTGGGCAATGAGCAGTTCTTC.

The rearrangement links TRBV4-1 to TRBJ2-7; 7 bases match TRBD1. CDR1 is MGHRA and CDR2 is YSYEKL in the germline V gene. V was clipped by 4 bases and J by 1 base; unmatched bases: 1. The CDR3 consists of 13 residues. The CDR3 is CASSRQGSYEQYF. The CDR3, as DNA: TGCGCCAGCAGCCGACAGGGTTCCTACGAGCAGTACTTC.

The CDR3 DNA is TGTGCCAGCAGCCTACCCGGGACTCAGTTCATCTACGAGCAGTACTTC. Protein sequence: CASSLPGTQFIYEQYF. The V gene is TRBV5-4, the J gene TRBJ2-7, with a weak D call TRBD2 (6 bases). Between the trimmed V and J ends, which lost 4 bases and 3 bases, there was a span of 20 bases. The CDR3 contains 16 residues. From germline, CDR1 is SGHNT and CDR2 YYREEE (reference sequence).

The chain employs TRBV4-3 and TRBJ2-3; TRBD1 matches at 7 bases. Germline V CDR1 and CDR2: LGHNA, YSLEER. This CDR3 is 14 amino acids long. With 4 bases clipped from V and 11 bases from J, the junction kept 12 bases outside the gene matches. This CDR3 reads CASSPAFLPGGQYF. CDR3 in DNA: TGCGCCAGCAGCCCCGCGTTCCTCCCAGGGGGGCAGTATTTT.

The chain combines TRBV9 with TRBJ2-5; D gene ambiguous. The CDR3 has 13 amino acids. Trimming removed 5 bases at V and 2 bases at J, with 10 bases between. In germline, CDR1 is SGDLS, CDR2 YYNGEE. CDR3 in DNA: TGTGCCAGCAGTCAATACTTACAAGAGACCCAGTACTTC. Its translation: CASSQYLQETQYF.

The J gene is TRBJ1-1, the V gene TRBV7-6; the D is unclear. In germline, CDR1 is SGHVS, CDR2 FNYEAQ. V lost 5 bases and J 3 bases, leaving 7 bases between the germline ends. This CDR3 has 12 residues. The CDR3 DNA reads TGTGCCAGCAGCGGGTGGGACACTGAAGCTTTCTTT. This sequence encodes CASSGWDTEAFF.